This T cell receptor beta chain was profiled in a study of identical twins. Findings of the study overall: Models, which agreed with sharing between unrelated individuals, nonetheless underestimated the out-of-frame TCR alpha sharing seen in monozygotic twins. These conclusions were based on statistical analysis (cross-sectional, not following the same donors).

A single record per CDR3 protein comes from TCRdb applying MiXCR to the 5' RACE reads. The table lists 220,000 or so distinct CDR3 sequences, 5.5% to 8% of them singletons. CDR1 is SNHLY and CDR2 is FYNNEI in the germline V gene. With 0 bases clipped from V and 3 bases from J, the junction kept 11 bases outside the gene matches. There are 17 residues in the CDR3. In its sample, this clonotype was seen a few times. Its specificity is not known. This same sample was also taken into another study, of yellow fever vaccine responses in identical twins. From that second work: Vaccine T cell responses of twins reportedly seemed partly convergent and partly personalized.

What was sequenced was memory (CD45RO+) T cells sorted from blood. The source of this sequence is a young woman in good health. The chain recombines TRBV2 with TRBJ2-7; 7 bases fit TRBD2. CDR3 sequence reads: CASSEALFGGSSYEQYF. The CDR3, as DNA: TGTGCCAGCAGTGAAGCCCTTTTCGGCGGGAGCAGCTACGAGCAGTACTTC.